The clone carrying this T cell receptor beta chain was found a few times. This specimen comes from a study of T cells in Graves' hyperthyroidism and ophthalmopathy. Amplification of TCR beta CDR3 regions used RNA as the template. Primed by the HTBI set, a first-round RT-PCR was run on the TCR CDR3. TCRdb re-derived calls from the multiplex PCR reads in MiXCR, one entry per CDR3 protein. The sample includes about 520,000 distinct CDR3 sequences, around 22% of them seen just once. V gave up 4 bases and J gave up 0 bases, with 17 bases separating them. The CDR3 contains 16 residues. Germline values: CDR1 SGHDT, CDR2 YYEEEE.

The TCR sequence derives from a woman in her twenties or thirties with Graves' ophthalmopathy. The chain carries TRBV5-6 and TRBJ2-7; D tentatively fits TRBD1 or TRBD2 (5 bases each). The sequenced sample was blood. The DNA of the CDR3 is TGTGCCAGCAGCCGTTCATTGGGGGTTGGCTCCTACGAGCAGTACTTC. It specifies CASSRSLGVGSYEQYF.